What follows describes a single TCR beta chain. Antigen unknown. CDR3 size: 15 residues. In germline, CDR1 is SGHRS, CDR2 YFSETQ. The V end lost 0 bases, the J end lost 3 bases, and 11 bases lay between the germline ends. The sample originates from a study of Tregs in tolerant kidney transplant recipients. Study-wide results and limits: Donor-specific Treg expansion exceeded global Treg expansion in tolerant patients, suggesting antigen drive. For some patients, primers changed over time, blocking nucleotide-level comparison.

Clones were sequenced by immunoSEQ multiplex PCR, and TCRdb holds only the in-frame ones, with some missing. Here the sample spans approximately 93,000 clones, 93% being singletons. The chain links TRBV5-1 to TRBJ2-3, with D perhaps matching TRBD1 (5 bases). The receptor was isolated from a human donor who received a combined kidney and bone marrow transplant. The material sequenced was CD4+ T cells from blood, taken before the transplant. CDR3 nucleotides: TGCGCCAGCAGCTTGGCAAGCAGGGCTACAGATACGCAGTATTTT. Translated, it gives CASSLASRATDTQYF.